This T cell receptor beta chain was profiled in a study of OX40 agonist ivuxolimab in advanced cancers. Study conclusions and caveats: CD4+ and CD8+ blood T cells expanded clonally by week 6 at 0.1 to 3.0 mg/kg.

Worth noting for this clone: Its target is not known.

The method was immunoSEQ multiplex PCR; TCRdb's version includes in-frame clones alone and lacks a portion of them. The sample yields 70,000 or so clones, roughly 87% seen once. The CDR3 extends over 16 amino acids. The rearrangement links TRBV21-1 to TRBJ2-5. TRBV21-1 is classified as a pseudogene. This clonotype originated in an adult with an advanced solid tumor such as melanoma, head and neck, liver or kidney cancer. This specimen consisted of CD4+ or CD8+ T cells sorted from blood, obtained in a trial of the OX40 agonist ivuxolimab. CDR3 region: CASRNKLENSQETQYF. CDR3 DNA sequence: TGTGCCAGCAGGAATAAACTGGAGAACAGCCAAGAGACCCAGTACTTC.